These 26 T cell receptor beta chains originate from one sample sequenced in a study of T cell responses to AZD1222 COVID-19 vaccine (TCRdb year 2021). Taken with the paper, the label for time point translates to: baseline before first vaccination. Read against the paper, the sample's treatment or condition label means: meningococcal conjugate vaccine given as trial control. Receptor amplification or capture employed the immunoSEQ multiplex PCR assay. The table was pulled from immuneACCESS by TCRdb, which kept in-frame rearrangements only. Such tables lose some clones; where checked, under half of the loss comes from unresolved V genes, and the rest has no known cause. The table for this sample lists fewer than 80,000 clones; approximately 85% of them were counted only once. About a quarter of the sample lies in the top ten. Material: peripheral blood, obtained on day 0 of MenACWY control vaccination. Receptors were obtained from an adult in good health.

Only a few counts were recorded for this clone. The V and J genes are TRBV20-1 and TRBJ1-1; D gene unclear. The CDR3 has 11 residues. Germline V CDR1 and CDR2: DFQATT, SNEGSKA (reference sequence). V lost 0 bases and J 6 bases, leaving 5 bases between the germline ends. CDR3 sequence reads: CSAREGAEAFF. CDR3 nucleotides: TGCAGTGCTAGAGAAGGCGCTGAAGCTTTCTTT.

Notes on this clone: Additional DNA sequences in this sample encode the identical CDR3. The chain is built from TRBV5-4 and TRBJ2-7, with D unresolved. CDR1 is SGHNT, CDR2 YYREEE, per germline (reference sequence). CDR3 length: 13 residues. V gave up 2 bases and J gave up 2 bases, with 8 bases separating them. CDR3: CASSLDAAYEQYF. CDR3 sequence (DNA): TGTGCCAGCAGCTTAGACGCAGCCTACGAGCAGTACTTC. The full variable domain, completed using reference TRBV5-4 and TRBJ2-7, is ETGVTQSPTHLIKTRGQQVTLRCSSQSGHNTVSWYQQALGQGPQFIFQYYREEENGRGNFPPRFSGLQFPNYSSELNVNALELDDSALYLCASSLDAAYEQYFGPGTRLTVT.

The chain uses TRBV5-4 and TRBJ2-7, with D uncertain. The CDR3 sequence is 13 residues long. V gave up 4 bases and J gave up 1 base, with 9 bases separating them. Germline CDR1 and CDR2: SGHNT and YYREEE (reference sequence). The CDR3 sequence: CASSTDISYEQYF. The CDR3 DNA is TGTGCCAGCAGCACTGACATTTCCTACGAGCAGTACTTC.

V gene TRBV5-1 combines with J gene TRBJ2-3; 10 bases are a match to TRBD2. Germline V gene lookup returns CDR1 SGHRS and CDR2 YFSETQ. The junction had 5 bases not matched to a gene; V was cut back by 1 base and J by 3 bases. The CDR3 spans 16 residues. In DNA form, the CDR3 reads TGCGCCAGCAGCTTGCGGGGTAGCGGGGGGACAGATACGCAGTATTTT. It translates to CASSLRGSGGTDTQYF.

This rearrangement joins TRBV3-1 (or the pseudogene TRBV3-2) to TRBJ1-6, with a weak D call TRBD1 (5 bases). The CDR3 length is 15 residues. V was cut by 4 bases and J by 10 bases, with 17 bases left in between. The germline gives CDR1 LGHDT, CDR2 YNNKEL (reference sequence). This CDR3 reads CASSPGRRGGSPLHF. The CDR3, as DNA: TGTGCCAGCAGCCCGGGACGGCGCGGTGGATCACCCCTCCACTTT.

The CDR3 here is CASRADRGANTIYF. In DNA form, the CDR3 reads TGTGCCAGCAGGGCAGACAGGGGGGCCAACACCATATATTTT. The chain combines TRBV27 with TRBJ1-3; 9 bases align to TRBD1. The CDR3 sequence is 14 residues long. Germline CDR1 and CDR2: MNHEY and SMNVEV (reference sequence). Trimming cost V 6 bases and J 7 bases; bases outside gene matches: 7.

This chain joins TRBV28 and TRBJ2-3, with a tentative D call TRBD1 (6 bases). In germline, CDR1 is MDHEN, CDR2 SYDVKM. Between the trimmed V and J ends, which lost 2 bases and 6 bases, there was a span of 9 bases. CDR3 length: 13 amino acids. CDR3 loop: CASSLGGQDTQYF. CDR3 nucleotides: TGTGCCAGCAGTTTAGGAGGACAGGATACGCAGTATTTT.

The chain recombines TRBV3-1 (or the pseudogene TRBV3-2) with TRBJ1-6; possible D gene TRBD1, 6 bases. Trimming pared 1 base from V and 9 bases from J, leaving 16 bases between. Germline V CDR1 and CDR2: LGHDT, YNNKEL (reference sequence). The CDR3 runs to 16 residues. The CDR3 sequence is CASSQGHGGRRSPLHF. The DNA of the CDR3 is TGTGCCAGCAGCCAAGGCCATGGGGGGCGGCGTTCACCCCTCCACTTT.

This rearrangement joins TRBV11-2 to TRBJ2-4, with 8 bases identical to TRBD2. Germline V gene data show CDR1 as SGHAT and CDR2 as FQNNGV. The CDR3 loop spans 15 amino acids. With V trimmed by 5 bases and J by 1 base, 4 bases remained unmatched. The CDR3 nucleotides are TGTGCCAGCAGCCGGGGGGGGTTGGCCAAAAACATTCAGTACTTC. Protein sequence: CASSRGGLAKNIQYF.

The chain recombines TRBV19 with TRBJ2-1; TRBD1 might be the D (6 bases). Germline CDR1 LNHDA, CDR2 SQIVND (reference sequence). The CDR3 spans 13 residues. V was shortened by 7 bases and J by 9 bases, with 16 bases between the two germline ends. The CDR3 DNA reads TGTGCCAGTACCATGGGGGCAGGCGCTGAGCAGTTCTTC. Its protein product is CASTMGAGAEQFF.

This clone was counted between two and nine times. The chain uses TRBV27 and TRBJ1-1; D possibly corresponds to TRBD1 (6 bases). This CDR3 is 13 amino acids long. Trimming left V 6 bases short and J 2 bases short, with 10 bases between. Germline lookup yields CDR1 MNHEY and CDR2 SMNVEV (reference sequence). For the CDR3, the DNA is TGTGCCAGCAGAAAACAGGGAAACACTGAAGCTTTCTTT. It yields the protein CASRKQGNTEAFF.

The chain links TRBV19 to TRBJ1-1, with D perhaps matching TRBD1 (6 bases). Germline V lookup: CDR1 LNHDA, CDR2 SQIVND (reference sequence). V was clipped by 6 bases and J by 8 bases, with 16 bases between them. This CDR3 comprises 13 residues. The CDR3: CASRGDMEIEAFF. The CDR3 coding sequence is TGTGCCAGTAGAGGGGACATGGAAATAGAAGCTTTCTTT.

V usage is TRBV5-1 and J usage is TRBJ1-2; D unresolved. The CDR3 is 16 residues long. Per germline, CDR1 SGHRS and CDR2 YFSETQ. Trimming took off 5 bases at V and 4 bases at J, with 21 bases between the two ends. CDR3 loop: CASRQDSHTAGYGYTF. The CDR3 nucleotides read TGCGCCAGCAGGCAAGACTCACATACAGCGGGCTATGGCTACACCTTC.

The genes are TRBV4-1 and TRBJ2-7; D is unresolved. Germline V gene lookup returns CDR1 MGHRA and CDR2 YSYEKL. The CDR3 length is 15 residues. V was shortened by 3 bases and J by 2 bases, with 14 bases between the two germline ends. CDR3 DNA: TGCGCCAGCAGCCAGCTTTTCTCCTTAACCTACGAGCAGTACTTC. Its translation: CASSQLFSLTYEQYF.

This rearrangement joins TRBV30 to TRBJ1-4; possible D gene TRBD1, 6 bases. The germline gives CDR1 GTSNPN, CDR2 SVGIG (reference sequence). V was trimmed by 0 bases and J by 10 bases, leaving 15 bases between them. The CDR3 sequence is 14 residues long. The CDR3 bases are TGTGCCTGGAGTGTATCGGACAGTCTGAGAAAACTGTTTTTT. Translated: CAWSVSDSLRKLFF.

In DNA form, the CDR3 reads TGTGCCAGCAGTGAAGCCTTCGGGACAGGGGTCTACGAGCAGTACTTC. Translating it yields CASSEAFGTGVYEQYF. The chain combines TRBV2 with TRBJ2-7; 10 bases match TRBD1. The CDR3 consists of 16 residues. Trimming at V came to 0 bases and at J to 3 bases, leaving 5 bases not matched to a gene. Germline CDR1 SNHLY, CDR2 FYNNEI.

This chain connects TRBV11-2 to TRBJ1-2; 8 bases line up with TRBD1. Unmatched junction bases numbered 7, after V lost 5 bases and J lost 5 bases. The CDR3 has 14 residues. CDR1 and CDR2 (germline): SGHAT, FQNNGV. CDR3 sequence (DNA): TGTGCCAGCAGCCGGACAGGGAATGCATATGGCTACACCTTC. It is translated as CASSRTGNAYGYTF.

The CDR3 region is CASRLWAHTEAFF. CDR3 nucleotides: TGTGCCAGCAGGTTATGGGCACACACTGAAGCTTTCTTT. This chain links TRBV7-9 with TRBJ1-1; D not resolved. V gave up 6 bases and J gave up 3 bases, with 11 bases separating them. The CDR3 runs to 13 residues. Germline V gene data show CDR1 as SEHNR and CDR2 as FQNEAQ (reference sequence). The full variable domain, in which reference TRBV7-9 and TRBJ1-1 provide the parts outside the CDR3, is DTGVSQNPRHKITKRGQNVTFRCDPISEHNRLYWYRQTLGQGPEFLTYFQNEAQLEKSRLLSDRFSAERPKGSFSTLEIQRTEQGDSAMYLCASRLWAHTEAFFGQGTRLTVV.

V usage is TRBV27 and J usage is TRBJ2-3; TRBD1 agrees at 11 bases. V lost 7 bases to trimming and J lost 5 bases; unmatched junction nucleotides: 17. Germline assignment: CDR1 MNHEY and CDR2 SMNVEV (reference sequence). The CDR3 is 18 residues long. CDR3 bases: TGTGCCAGCACTAGGACAGGGGGCGCTTCAAGGGAGGTAGATACGCAGTATTTT. Translation gives CASTRTGGASREVDTQYF.

J is TRBJ1-1 and V is TRBV19, with D possibly TRBD1 on 5 matching bases. Trimming cost V 7 bases and J 2 bases, with 14 bases left between them. CDR1 and CDR2 (germline): LNHDA, SQIVND (reference sequence). This CDR3 has 14 residues. CDR3 nucleotide sequence: TGTGCCAGTACCCTGACAGTTGGAAACACTGAAGCTTTCTTT. Its translation is CASTLTVGNTEAFF.

About this clone itself: This specimen includes other DNA sequences encoding the same CDR3. This rearrangement joins TRBV20-1 to TRBJ2-1, with D perhaps TRBD2 (5 bases). CDR1 and CDR2 from the germline V gene are DFQATT and SNEGSKA (reference sequence). V lost 2 bases and J 10 bases, leaving 9 bases between the germline ends. This CDR3 is 11 amino acids long. CDR3 in amino acids: CSARSGVEQFF. The CDR3 DNA reads as TGCAGTGCTAGATCCGGGGTCGAGCAGTTCTTC.

The V gene is TRBV11-1, the J gene TRBJ1-1; maybe TRBD1 (5 bases). V dropped 5 bases and J dropped 6 bases, with 13 bases sitting between them. CDR3 length equals 13 residues. CDR1 is SGHAT and CDR2 is FQDESV in the germline V gene (reference sequence). The CDR3 sequence is CASSPTGGAEAFF. DNA of the CDR3: TGTGCCAGCAGCCCCACAGGTGGTGCTGAAGCTTTCTTT.

The chain uses TRBV7-4 and TRBJ2-7; 8 bases fit TRBD2. Germline V lookup: CDR1 SGHVT, CDR2 SQSDAQ. V shed 1 base and J 5 bases; nucleotides not matched to a gene: 10. The CDR3 contains 16 residues. The CDR3 DNA follows: TGTGCCAGCAGCTTAGTGGCGGGGGGCCCCCAGGACGAGCAGTACTTC. Translation gives CASSLVAGGPQDEQYF.

This chain connects TRBV30 to TRBJ1-2, with 8 bases aligning to TRBD1. The germline V gene has CDR1 GTSNPN and CDR2 SVGIG (reference sequence). This CDR3 comprises 13 residues. Unmatched junction bases numbered 3, after V lost 2 bases and J lost 4 bases. The CDR3 coding sequence is TGTGCCTGGAGTTCAGGGGGCGGCTATGGCTACACCTTC. Its protein is CAWSSGGGYGYTF.

The chain couples TRBV3-1 (or the pseudogene TRBV3-2) to TRBJ2-7; maybe TRBD2 (6 bases). The germline V gene encodes CDR1 LGHDT and CDR2 YNNKEL (reference sequence). V was clipped by 4 bases and J by 3 bases, with 19 bases between them. The CDR3 loop spans 16 amino acids. The CDR3 region has the DNA TGTGCCAGCAGCCGGGGGGTAGTCGGCAGGGTCTACGAGCAGTACTTC. Its translation is CASSRGVVGRVYEQYF.

As concerns this clone: A much larger clone lies a single base off, so this may be a read error. The V and J genes are TRBV7-9 and TRBJ1-1; D is unclear. Germline loops: CDR1 SEHNR, CDR2 FQNEAQ (reference sequence). The CDR3 is made up of 13 amino acids. V was pared by 1 base and J by 1 base, with 4 bases between. CDR3 nucleotide sequence: TGTGCCAGCAGCTTAGAAGGGAACACTGAAGCTTTCTTT. It yields the protein CASSLEGNTEAFF.